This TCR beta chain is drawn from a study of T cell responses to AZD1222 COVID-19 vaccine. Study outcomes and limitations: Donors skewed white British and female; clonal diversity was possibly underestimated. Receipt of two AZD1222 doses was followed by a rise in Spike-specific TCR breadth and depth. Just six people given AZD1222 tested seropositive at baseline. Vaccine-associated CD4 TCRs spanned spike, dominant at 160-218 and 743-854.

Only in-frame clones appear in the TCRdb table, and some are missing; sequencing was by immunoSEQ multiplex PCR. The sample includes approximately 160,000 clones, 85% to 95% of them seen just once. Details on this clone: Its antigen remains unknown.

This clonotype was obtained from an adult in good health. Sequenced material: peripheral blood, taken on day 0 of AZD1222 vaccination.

Written as DNA, the CDR3 is TGCGCCAGCAGGGATGGGGGAACTAATGAAAAACTGTTTTTT. Translating it yields CASRDGGTNEKLFF. J is TRBJ1-4 and V is TRBV10-2; tentative D call: TRBD1 (5 bases). Deletions cut 6 bases from V and 1 base from J, with 9 bases between. CDR3 size: 14 residues. In germline, CDR1 is WSHSY, CDR2 SAAADI.